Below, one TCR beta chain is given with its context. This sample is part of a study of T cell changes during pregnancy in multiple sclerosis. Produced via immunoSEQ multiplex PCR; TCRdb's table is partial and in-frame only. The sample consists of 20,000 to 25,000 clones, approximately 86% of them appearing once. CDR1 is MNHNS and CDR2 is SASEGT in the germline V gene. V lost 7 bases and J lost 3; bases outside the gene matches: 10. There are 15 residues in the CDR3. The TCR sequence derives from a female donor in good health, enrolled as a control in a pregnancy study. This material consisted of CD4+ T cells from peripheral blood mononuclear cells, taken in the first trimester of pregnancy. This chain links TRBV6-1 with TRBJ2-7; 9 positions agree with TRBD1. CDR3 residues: CASIQRQGVGYEQYF. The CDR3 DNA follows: TGTGCCAGCATCCAGAGACAGGGGGTCGGCTACGAGCAGTACTTC.